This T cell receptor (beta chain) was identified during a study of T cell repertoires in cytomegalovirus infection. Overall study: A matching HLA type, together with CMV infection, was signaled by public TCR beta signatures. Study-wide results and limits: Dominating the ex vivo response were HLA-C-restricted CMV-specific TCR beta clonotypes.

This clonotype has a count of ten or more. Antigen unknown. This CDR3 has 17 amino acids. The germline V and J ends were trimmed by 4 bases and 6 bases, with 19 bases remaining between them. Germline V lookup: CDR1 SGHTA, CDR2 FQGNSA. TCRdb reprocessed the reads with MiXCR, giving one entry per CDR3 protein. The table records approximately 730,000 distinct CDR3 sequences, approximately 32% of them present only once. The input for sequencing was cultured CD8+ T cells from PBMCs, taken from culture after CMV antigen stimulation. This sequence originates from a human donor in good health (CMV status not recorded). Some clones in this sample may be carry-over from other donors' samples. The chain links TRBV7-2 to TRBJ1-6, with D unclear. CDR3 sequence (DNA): TGTGCCAGCAGCTCCGGTAGAGAGCCCAGACTTAATTCACCCCTCCACTTT. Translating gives CASSSGREPRLNSPLHF.